This is a list of T cell receptor beta chains from one sample in a study of PD-L1 blockade in urothelial cancer. The table came from immunoSEQ multiplex PCR; TCRdb's copy has only in-frame clones and leaves some out. This table holds roughly 67,000 clones, about 86% found once. The source was PBMCs, collected around atezolizumab (anti-PD-L1) treatment. Every receptor here comes from a man aged 55 to 70 with urothelial cancer. Both conserved end residues are part of each CDR3. Each record gives: J gene, V gene, CDR3 protein.

J gene: TRBJ2-2; V gene: TRBV30; CDR3 protein: CAWISEAGELFF
J gene: TRBJ2-7; V gene: TRBV25-1; CDR3 protein: CAEGWGLGEQYF
J gene: TRBJ2-5; V gene: TRBV29-1; CDR3 protein: CSADDRGIGETQYF
J gene: TRBJ1-5; V gene: TRBV27; CDR3 protein: CASSPPGGNQPQHF
J gene: TRBJ2-7; V gene: TRBV7-9; CDR3 protein: CASSILGFSGKNEQYF
J gene: TRBJ1-3; V gene: TRBV7-2; CDR3 protein: CASSLGSVDSGNTIYF
J gene: TRBJ2-5; V gene: TRBV7-9; CDR3 protein: CASSASRDRETQYF
J gene: TRBJ1-1; V gene: TRBV9; CDR3 protein: CASSLGQGGVTEAFF
J gene: TRBJ1-1; V gene: TRBV7-7; CDR3 protein: CASSPSGGTEAFF
J gene: TRBJ2-5; V gene: TRBV9; CDR3 protein: CASSVDGLEGTQYF
J gene: TRBJ1-5; V gene: TRBV7-8; CDR3 protein: CASSLALGAGNQPQHF
J gene: TRBJ2-2; V gene: TRBV5-4; CDR3 protein: CASSRSGNTGELFF
J gene: TRBJ1-1; V gene: TRBV21-1; CDR3 protein: CASSPLEGLASSNTEAFF
J gene: TRBJ2-5; V gene: TRBV13; CDR3 protein: CASSLGLRETQYF
J gene: TRBJ1-5; V gene: TRBV6-1; CDR3 protein: CASSDNYQPQHF
J gene: TRBJ2-5; V gene: TRBV6-6; CDR3 protein: CASIPSLIQETQYF
J gene: TRBJ2-3; V gene: TRBV9; CDR3 protein: CASSVGTGRLAGGWITDTQYF
J gene: TRBJ1-5; V gene: TRBV30; CDR3 protein: CAWRAGANQPQHF
J gene: TRBJ2-7; V gene: TRBV5-1; CDR3 protein: CASSLEWGGSYEQYF
J gene: TRBJ1-6; V gene: TRBV2; CDR3 protein: CASIRQGASYNSPLHF
J gene: TRBJ1-4; V gene: TRBV30; CDR3 protein: CAWSLGNRATNEKLFF
J gene: TRBJ1-6; V gene: TRBV28; CDR3 protein: CASSPADLTNNSPLHF
J gene: TRBJ1-1; V gene: TRBV6-5; CDR3 protein: CASSRTDLTEAFF
J gene: TRBJ2-3; V gene: TRBV5-6; CDR3 protein: CASSTPSGGWIDTQYF
J gene: TRBJ2-7; V gene: TRBV6-5; CDR3 protein: CASSLGRVYEQYF
J gene: TRBJ2-1; V gene: TRBV27; CDR3 protein: CASSLRPPTSFLGSNEQFF
J gene: TRBJ2-1; V gene: TRBV5-4; CDR3 protein: CASSRTSGGSYNEQFF
J gene: TRBJ2-4; V gene: TRBV5-8; CDR3 protein: CASSLGQLAKNIQYF
J gene: TRBJ1-2; V gene: TRBV5-6; CDR3 protein: CASSSSRRSSLSGYTF
J gene: TRBJ2-7; V gene: TRBV5-5; CDR3 protein: CASSLGPREIYEQYF
J gene: TRBJ2-3; V gene: TRBV7-2; CDR3 protein: CASDKLGLAGSADTQYF
J gene: TRBJ2-7; V gene: TRBV19; CDR3 protein: CASSIDRGYEQYF
J gene: TRBJ2-1; V gene: TRBV5-8; CDR3 protein: CASSKTGIDEQFF
J gene: TRBJ2-1; V gene: TRBV11-2; CDR3 protein: CASSFMAPSVYEQFF
J gene: TRBJ1-4; V gene: TRBV7-2; CDR3 protein: CASSPDRDRGSGMFF